In this sample, the clone carrying this TCR beta chain turned up a few times. Clones were read by immunoSEQ multiplex PCR, and TCRdb kept only the in-frame ones, dropping some. The table shows approximately 54,000 clones, with roughly 82% occurring only once. The data derive from a study of blood T cell repertoires in COVID-19. Background on the study: PBMCs, B-cell-depleted T cells, or T cells provided the cDNA or gDNA that made up the material.

The V gene's germline CDR1 is MNHEY and CDR2 SMNVEV (reference sequence). The CDR3 is 14 amino acids. Germline trimming cut 8 bases from V and 4 bases from J; bases unmatched to any gene: 7. Sequenced material: peripheral blood. This chain joins TRBV27 and TRBJ2-7; 11 positions match TRBD2. The sequence derives from a human donor in a cohort sampled during active COVID-19. The CDR3 sequence: CASAPGLADYEQYF. The CDR3 DNA is TGTGCCAGCGCCCCGGGACTAGCGGATTACGAGCAGTACTTC.